The 31 T cell receptor beta chains below were found in one sample sequenced in a study of T cells in Graves' hyperthyroidism and ophthalmopathy. Using RNA transcripts as the source, TCR beta CDR3 regions were amplified. HTBI primers were employed in a first-round RT-PCR of the TCR CDR3. MiXCR, run by TCRdb on the multiplex PCR reads, gives a single entry per CDR3 protein. The table records about half a million distinct CDR3 sequences, approximately 24% of them present only once. The sequenced sample was blood. The receptors here all came from a woman under 40 with Graves' ophthalmopathy.

This clonotype was found many times. The chain couples TRBV4-3 to TRBJ1-5; perhaps TRBD1 as D (6 bases). Germline lookup yields CDR1 LGHNA and CDR2 YSLEER. The CDR3 contains 16 residues. Trimming left V 0 bases short and J 0 bases short, with 9 bases between. CDR3 DNA: TGCGCCAGCAGCCAAGACAGGGGAGGTAGCAATCAGCCCCAGCATTTT. Amino acid sequence: CASSQDRGGSNQPQHF.

This clonotype was picked up many times. The rearrangement joins TRBV6-5 to TRBJ2-7, with D uncertain. The germline gives CDR1 MNHEY, CDR2 SVGAGI. The CDR3 has 12 amino acids. The V gene lost 11 bases and the J gene lost 7 bases, with 18 bases spanning the gap. CDR3 in amino acids: CAVSLVLREQYF. The CDR3 DNA follows: TGTGCCGTCTCACTGGTCCTCAGGGAGCAGTACTTC.

The rearrangement uses TRBV2 and TRBJ2-7; tentative D call: TRBD1 (6 bases). The CDR3 sequence is 14 residues long. With 2 bases removed from V and 3 bases from J, the gap between germline ends came to 11 bases. Germline CDR1 and CDR2: SNHLY and FYNNEI. The CDR3 DNA reads as TGTGCCAGCAGTGAACTGCAGGGGCGCTACGAGCAGTACTTC. Protein product: CASSELQGRYEQYF.

Concerning this clonotype: A single base separates this from a much larger clone, so it may be a read error. The chain employs TRBV10-3 and TRBJ1-2; no firm D call. Per germline, CDR1 ENHRY and CDR2 SYGVKD. The CDR3 has 13 amino acids. The CDR3 is CAITAENTYGYAF. The CDR3 DNA reads TGTGCCATCACGGCAGAGAACACCTATGGCTACGCCTTC.

The chain employs TRBV6-1 and TRBJ1-2; D gene ambiguous. CDR1 is MNHNS and CDR2 is SASEGT in the germline V gene. The V gene lost 10 bases and the J gene lost 3 bases, with 12 bases spanning the gap. The CDR3 is made up of 12 amino acids. The DNA for the CDR3 is TGTGCCACGGAACGAGACTACTATGGCTACACCTTC. Translated, it gives CATERDYYGYTF.

This clonotype appeared many times. The chain recombines TRBV7-9 with TRBJ1-1; no reliable D call. The V and J ends lost 5 bases and 2 bases respectively, with 15 bases between them. CDR3 length: 15 amino acids. Germline CDR1 SEHNR, CDR2 FQNEAQ (reference sequence). CDR3: CASSPIQNSNTEAFF. The DNA of the CDR3 is TGTGCCAGCAGCCCCATACAGAATTCAAACACTGAAGCTTTCTTT. Complete variable domain (other parts from reference TRBV7-9 and TRBJ1-1): DTGVSQNPRHKITKRGQNVTFRCDPISEHNRLYWYRQTLGQGPEFLTYFQNEAQLEKSRLLSDRFSAERPKGSFSTLEIQRTEQGDSAMYLCASSPIQNSNTEAFFGQGTRLTVV.

At least ten counts were recorded for this clonotype. The rearrangement links TRBV2 to TRBJ1-1; D is perhaps TRBD1 (5 bases). V shed 8 bases and J shed 4 bases, with 14 bases lying between them. Germline-derived CDR1 and CDR2 are SNHLY and FYNNEI. The CDR3 runs 13 residues. CDR3 nucleotide sequence: TGTGCCAGCGAGGGAGAAGGGGTCACTGAAGCTTTCTTT. Amino acids: CASEGEGVTEAFF.

This clonotype appeared many times. This chain joins TRBV12-3 or TRBV12-4 and TRBJ1-1, with TRBD1 matching over 8 bases. CDR3 length: 13 residues. Losses at the gene ends were 6 bases for V and 5 bases for J; bases not matched to a gene: 5. The CDR3 coding sequence is TGTGCCAGCAGCAGCAACAGGGGGACTGAAGCTTTCTTT. Its protein product is CASSSNRGTEAFF.

There are many counts of this clonotype. The rearrangement uses TRBV2 and TRBJ2-5; 10 nucleotides align to TRBD2. The CDR3 length is 15 residues. Germline-derived CDR1 and CDR2 are SNHLY and FYNNEI. Trimming removed 7 bases from V and 4 bases from J; junction bases left unmatched: 9. CDR3 residues: CASIKAGGLRETQYF. The CDR3 DNA follows: TGTGCCAGCATCAAAGCGGGGGGGCTTCGAGAGACCCAGTACTTC.

In its sample, this clonotype was seen many times. V gene TRBV30 combines with J gene TRBJ2-7; TRBD2 matches 9 bases. CDR3 length equals 17 residues. Per the germline V gene, CDR1 is GTSNPN and CDR2 is SVGIG (reference sequence). Germline trimming cut 3 bases from V and 0 bases from J; bases unmatched to any gene: 12. The CDR3 protein is CAWSHEVLAGSSYEQYF. As DNA, the CDR3 is TGTGCCTGGAGCCACGAGGTGCTAGCGGGGAGCTCCTACGAGCAGTACTTC.

The gene calls are TRBV6-1 and TRBJ2-7, with TRBD2 identical over 7 bases. Per germline, CDR1 MNHNS and CDR2 SASEGT. The CDR3 spans 15 residues. V lost 1 base, J lost 2 bases, and 5 bases stayed unmatched. CDR3: CASSEVAGATYEQYF. The CDR3 DNA sequence: TGTGCCAGCAGTGAAGTGGCGGGAGCAACCTACGAGCAGTACTTC.

The chain employs TRBV6-5 and TRBJ1-5; possibly TRBD1 for D (5 bases). CDR1 and CDR2 from the germline V gene are MNHEY and SVGAGI. V lost 2 bases and J lost 7, with 15 bases in between. This CDR3 has 15 residues. This CDR3 reads CASSYASRQTQPQHF. CDR3 coding DNA: TGTGCCAGCAGTTACGCGAGCAGACAGACACAGCCCCAGCATTTT.

This clonotype was seen repeatedly, ten times or more. The V and J genes are TRBV6-5 and TRBJ1-1, with TRBD1 as a possible D gene (6 bases). V lost 0 bases to trimming and J lost 8 bases, with 16 bases between them. This CDR3 region has 15 residues. Germline CDR1 reads MNHEY; CDR2 reads SVGAGI. The CDR3 sequence is CASSYSRGGQAEAFF. The CDR3 DNA sequence: TGTGCCAGCAGTTACTCGCGAGGGGGGCAGGCGGAAGCTTTCTTT.

At least ten counts were recorded for this clonotype. The chain couples TRBV3-1 to TRBJ1-2; 7 bases line up with TRBD1. The CDR3 loop spans 12 amino acids. The V gene end was trimmed by 4 bases and the J gene end by 8 bases; junction bases not matched to a gene: 4. Germline CDR1 LGHDT, CDR2 YNNKEL (reference sequence). In DNA, the CDR3 is TGTGCCAGCAGCCGGGACAGTTGGGGCTACACCTTC. Protein product: CASSRDSWGYTF.

This chain links TRBV6-1 with TRBJ2-2, with 14 bases that match TRBD2. CDR1 MNHNS and CDR2 SASEGT come from the germline V gene. J was trimmed by 5 bases and V by 4 bases; bases with no gene match: 3. CDR3 size: 16 residues. The CDR3 nucleotides read TGTGCCAGCAGTGGGGGACTAGCGGGAGAGACCGGGGAGCTGTTTTTT. This gives the protein CASSGGLAGETGELFF.

V usage is TRBV12-3 or TRBV12-4 and J usage is TRBJ1-5, with D possibly TRBD1 on 6 matching bases. V was cut by 0 bases and J by 11 bases, with 14 bases left in between. There are 14 residues in the CDR3. This CDR3 reads CASSLASRGTSQHF. CDR3 nucleotides: TGTGCCAGCAGTTTAGCTTCCAGGGGAACGTCCCAGCATTTT.

This chain links TRBV18 with TRBJ1-1; TRBD1 matches 8 bases. CDR3 size: 17 residues. The germline CDR1 and CDR2 sequences are KGHSH and LQKENI. The V segment lost 8 bases and the J segment 3 bases; nucleotides outside the gene matches: 17. CDR3 sequence: CASHRQEDRGRYTEAFF. The CDR3 DNA reads as TGTGCCAGCCACCGGCAGGAAGACAGGGGCAGGTACACTGAAGCTTTCTTT.

The table lists this clonotype with many counts. The CDR3 coding sequence is TGTGCCAGCAGTTTAAACGGGTTCTCTGGAAACACCATATATTTT. Translated: CASSLNGFSGNTIYF. This sequence joins TRBV12-3 or TRBV12-4 and TRBJ1-3, with D hard to call. V shed 2 bases and J shed 0 bases, with 8 bases lying between them. This CDR3 comprises 15 residues.

The rearrangement uses TRBV5-1 and TRBJ2-7, with 10 bases that match TRBD2. J gave up 2 bases and V 3 bases, and 5 bases lay outside the gene matches. Per germline, CDR1 SGHRS and CDR2 YFSETQ. The length of the CDR3 is 15 residues. CDR3 DNA sequence: TGCGCCAGCAGCTCTACTAGCGGGAAGACCTACGAGCAGTACTTC. It encodes CASSSTSGKTYEQYF. The full variable domain, rest sourced from reference TRBV5-1 and TRBJ2-7, is KAGVTQTPRYLIKTRGQQVTLSCSPISGHRSVSWYQQTPGQGLQFLFEYFSETQRNKGNFPGRFSGRQFSNSRSEMNVSTLELGDSALYLCASSSTSGKTYEQYFGPGTRLTVT.

Turning to this clonotype: This could be a read error, since a much larger clone is one nucleotide away. The V call is TRBV27, the J call TRBJ2-5; TRBD1 aligns across 7 bases. CDR1 and CDR2 (germline): MNHEY, SMNVEV (reference sequence). The CDR3 has 15 amino acids. CDR3 in amino acids: CASSPTSGQTETKYF. The DNA of the CDR3 is TGTGCCAGCAGCCCAACGTCGGGACAGACGGAGACCAAGTACTTC.

This clonotype has a count of ten or more. The CDR3 DNA reads as TGCGCCAGCAGCTTTAACTTCCGGAGGCAATCGACGAACACCGGGGAGCTGTTTTTT. Amino acid sequence: CASSFNFRRQSTNTGELFF. The V call is TRBV5-1, the J call TRBJ2-2, with D possibly TRBD2 on 5 matching bases. Germline CDR1 is SGHRS and CDR2 is YFSETQ. The V gene lost 2 bases and the J gene lost 0 bases, with 20 bases spanning the gap. The CDR3 spans 19 residues.

This clonotype was counted a few times. This chain connects TRBV6-5 to TRBJ1-2; TRBD1 aligns across 8 bases. Germline V CDR1 and CDR2: MNHEY, SVGAGI. CDR3 length equals 16 residues. Trimming cost V 2 bases and J 6 bases; bases outside gene matches: 11. This CDR3 reads CASSYAVRGQMDGYTF. CDR3 nucleotide sequence: TGTGCCAGCAGTTACGCGGTCAGGGGGCAGATGGATGGCTACACCTTC.

This clonotype came up many times. J is TRBJ1-1 and V is TRBV11-1, with 7 bases aligning to TRBD1. There are 15 residues in the CDR3. Germline V CDR1 and CDR2: SGHAT, FQDESV (reference sequence). With 3 bases clipped from V and 4 bases from J, the junction kept 8 bases outside the gene matches. CDR3 sequence: CASSFNRGGSTEAFF. DNA of the CDR3: TGTGCCAGCAGCTTCAACAGGGGAGGGAGCACTGAAGCTTTCTTT.

Many counts were recorded for this clonotype. The chain carries TRBV4-1 and TRBJ1-2, with D uncertain. Germline V lookup: CDR1 MGHRA, CDR2 YSYEKL. The CDR3 consists of 16 residues. The V gene lost 4 bases and the J gene lost 4 bases, with 19 bases spanning the gap. The CDR3 here is CASSRDEDRMGYGYTF. DNA for the CDR3: TGCGCCAGCAGCCGAGATGAGGACCGGATGGGCTATGGCTACACCTTC.

V usage is TRBV7-2 and J usage is TRBJ2-7; D is unresolved. V was clipped by 5 bases and J by 1 base, with 12 bases between them. This CDR3 region has 14 residues. Germline V gives CDR1 SGHTA, CDR2 FQGNSA. Here the CDR3 DNA reads TGTGCCAGCAGCAGAGGACGGATTTCCTACGAGCAGTACTTC. It codes for CASSRGRISYEQYF.

In its sample, this clonotype was seen once. The chain joins TRBV19 to TRBJ2-3; 10 nucleotides agree with TRBD2. Per the germline V gene, CDR1 is LNHDA and CDR2 is SQIVND (reference sequence). This CDR3 is built from 15 residues. Losses at the gene ends were 3 bases for V and 4 bases for J; bases not matched to a gene: 4. The CDR3 DNA follows: TGTGCCAGTAGTATCCCTAGCGGGGGCTCAGATACGCAGTATTTT. Its protein is CASSIPSGGSDTQYF.

V gene TRBV4-3 combines with J gene TRBJ2-7, with TRBD2 identical over 11 bases. The CDR3 sequence is 17 residues long. Trimming at V came to 8 bases and at J to 2 bases, leaving 14 bases not matched to a gene. Germline assignment: CDR1 LGHNA and CDR2 YSLEER. The DNA for the CDR3 is TGCGCCAGCCGTGACAGGGTAGCGGGGGGGAATGCCTACGAGCAGTACTTC. Translation gives CASRDRVAGGNAYEQYF.

This clonotype was recorded many times. V usage is TRBV12-3 or TRBV12-4 and J usage is TRBJ2-5; 9 bases are a match to TRBD1. The V segment lost 7 bases and the J segment 5 bases; nucleotides outside the gene matches: 11. This CDR3 spans 15 amino acids. The DNA for the CDR3 is TGTGCCAGCACCCCGGGACAGGGCTGGAGGGAGACCCAGTACTTC. Translating gives CASTPGQGWRETQYF.

There are many counts of this clonotype. The chain has TRBV28 and TRBJ1-1; D is ambiguous. The ends were cut back, 2 bases at V and 8 bases at J, with 9 bases in the middle. Germline-derived CDR1 and CDR2 are MDHEN and SYDVKM. This CDR3 has 12 amino acids. CDR3 DNA: TGTGCCAGCAGTTTAAACGGGTGGGAAGCTTTCTTT. It is translated as CASSLNGWEAFF.

The chain has TRBV30 and TRBJ2-5; 7 positions match TRBD1. Trimming took 2 bases from V and 7 from J; bases not matched to a gene: 13. The germline V gene encodes CDR1 GTSNPN and CDR2 SVGIG (reference sequence). The CDR3 extends over 15 amino acids. The CDR3 region is CAWSKETGPSSTQYF. The CDR3 bases are TGTGCCTGGAGTAAGGAGACAGGGCCGAGTTCGACCCAGTACTTC. The full variable domain, in which reference TRBV30 and TRBJ2-5 provide the parts outside the CDR3, is SQTIHQWPATLVQPVGSPLSLECTVEGTSNPNLYWYRQAAGRGLQLLFYSVGIGQISSEVPQNLSASRPQDRQFILSSKKLLLSDSGFYLCAWSKETGPSSTQYFGPGTRLLVL.

The V gene is TRBV6-2 or TRBV6-3, the J gene TRBJ1-1, with 9 bases lining up with TRBD1. This CDR3 is built from 16 residues. The germline V gene encodes CDR1 MNHEY and CDR2 SVGEGT. V lost 2 bases, J lost 0 bases, and 4 bases stayed unmatched. The CDR3: CASSYGTGSMNTEAFF. CDR3 DNA sequence: TGTGCCAGCAGTTACGGGACAGGGTCTATGAACACTGAAGCTTTCTTT.